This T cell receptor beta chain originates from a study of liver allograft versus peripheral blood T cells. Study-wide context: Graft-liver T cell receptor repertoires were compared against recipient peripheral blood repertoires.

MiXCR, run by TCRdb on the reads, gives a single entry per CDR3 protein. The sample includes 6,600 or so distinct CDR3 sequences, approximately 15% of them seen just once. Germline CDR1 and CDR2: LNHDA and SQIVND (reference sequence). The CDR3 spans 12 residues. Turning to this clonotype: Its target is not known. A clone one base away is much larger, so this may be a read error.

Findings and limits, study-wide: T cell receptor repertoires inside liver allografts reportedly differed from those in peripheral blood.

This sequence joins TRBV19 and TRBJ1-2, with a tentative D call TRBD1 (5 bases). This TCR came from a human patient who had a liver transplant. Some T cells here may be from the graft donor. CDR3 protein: CVSSTGRVGYTF. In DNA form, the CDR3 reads TGTGTCAGTAGTACGGGGCGCGTCGGCTACACCTTC.